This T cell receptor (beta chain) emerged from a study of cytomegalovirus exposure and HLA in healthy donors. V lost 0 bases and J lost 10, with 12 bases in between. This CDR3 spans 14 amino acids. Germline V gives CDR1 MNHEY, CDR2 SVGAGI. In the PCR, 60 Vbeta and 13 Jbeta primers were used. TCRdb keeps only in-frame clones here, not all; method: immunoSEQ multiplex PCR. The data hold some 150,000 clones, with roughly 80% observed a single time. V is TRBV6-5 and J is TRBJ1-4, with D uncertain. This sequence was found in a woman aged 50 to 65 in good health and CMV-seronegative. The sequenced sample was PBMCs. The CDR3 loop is CASSYSGRLVKLFF. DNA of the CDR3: TGTGCCAGCAGTTACTCGGGCAGATTAGTAAAACTGTTTTTT.